Shown below are 8 T cell receptor beta chains from a single sample sequenced in a study of CD8+ T cells in alopecia areata. Sequencing used cDNA as its template, made by extracting RNA and reverse transcribing it. TCRdb's copy holds only in-frame clones and misses some; the assay was immunoSEQ multiplex PCR. The sample has 75,000 to 100,000 clones; around three quarters are singletons. The treatment was: oral pan-JAK inhibitor, 5-10 mg twice daily. The sequencing used CD8+ T cells sorted from blood, collected at week 44, from a patient treated with tofacitinib. The source of these receptors is a human donor with alopecia areata.

This sequence joins TRBV29-1 and TRBJ1-2, with 7 nucleotides matching TRBD1. V was pared by 0 bases and J by 2 bases, with 9 bases of the junction left unmatched. CDR1 SQVTM and CDR2 ANQGSEA come from the germline V gene. This CDR3 contains 16 residues. CDR3 in amino acids: CSVEEGLTGPNYGYTF. The CDR3 bases are TGCAGCGTTGAAGAAGGCCTGACAGGGCCAAACTATGGCTACACCTTC. The full variable domain, rest sourced from reference TRBV29-1 and TRBJ1-2, is SAVISQKPSRDICQRGTSLTIQCQVDSQVTMMFWYRQQPGQSLTLIATANQGSEATYESGFVIDKFPISRPNLTFSTLTVSNMSPEDSSIYLCSVEEGLTGPNYGYTFGSGTRLTVV.

CDR3 nucleotide sequence: TGTGCCAGCAGTTCCGGTGCCGGGGAGCTGTTTTTT. It specifies CASSSGAGELFF. This chain joins TRBV6-5 and TRBJ2-2, with D unclear. The germline CDR1 and CDR2 sequences are MNHEY and SVGAGI. V was pared by 4 bases and J by 6 bases, with 6 bases between. The CDR3 sequence is 12 residues long.

The chain uses TRBV4-3 and TRBJ1-3, with 7 bases aligning to TRBD1. Germline V gives CDR1 LGHNA, CDR2 YSLEER. With V trimmed by 4 bases and J by 0 bases, 3 bases remained unmatched. CDR3 length: 15 residues. Written as DNA, the CDR3 is TGCGCCAGCAGCCCGGGACAGAGCTCTGGAAACACCATATATTTT. It codes for CASSPGQSSGNTIYF.

This clone came up a few times. The rearrangement uses TRBV29-1 and TRBJ1-2, with D possibly matching TRBD1 (6 bases). The CDR3 covers 11 residues. V was pared by 7 bases and J by 9 bases, with 15 bases between. Germline CDR1 SQVTM, CDR2 ANQGSEA. Here the CDR3 DNA reads TGCAGCGCGCCCCTCGGACAGAGCTACACCTTC. Translating gives CSAPLGQSYTF.

This clone was counted a few times. The V gene is TRBV10-3, the J gene TRBJ2-7, with a possible D match to TRBD1 (6 bases). Trimming stripped 3 bases from V and 3 bases from J, with 15 bases between. This CDR3 has 15 residues. Germline V gene sequence: CDR1 ENHRY, CDR2 SYGVKD. CDR3 region: CAISDNGDKGYEQYF. The CDR3 DNA reads as TGTGCCATCAGTGATAATGGGGACAAAGGCTACGAGCAGTACTTC.

The V gene is TRBV10-2, the J gene TRBJ2-7; D perhaps matches TRBD2 (5 bases). This CDR3 spans 12 amino acids. Per germline, CDR1 WSHSY and CDR2 SAAADI. V lost 9 bases and J lost 2, with 11 bases in between. DNA for the CDR3: TGCGCCAGTTCTGACGGGGCCTACGAGCAGTACTTC. It translates to CASSDGAYEQYF.

There are a few counts of this clone. The chain carries TRBV29-1 and TRBJ2-5, with TRBD2 matching over 12 bases. CDR1 and CDR2 (germline): SQVTM, ANQGSEA. The ends lost 3 bases at V and 5 bases at J; junction bases unmatched: 4. The length of the CDR3 is 14 residues. CDR3 sequence reads: CSVETSGGFETQYF. In DNA form, the CDR3 reads TGCAGCGTTGAGACTAGCGGGGGTTTTGAGACCCAGTACTTC.

The rearrangement joins TRBV2 to TRBJ2-2; no firm D call. The CDR3 extends over 15 amino acids. The germline gives CDR1 SNHLY, CDR2 FYNNEI. Trimming pared 4 bases from V and 6 bases from J, leaving 15 bases between. CDR3 sequence (DNA): TGTGCCAGCAGTGGAGTTGGCAACTTTGCCGGGGAGCTGTTTTTT. It yields the protein CASSGVGNFAGELFF.